The present TCR beta chain was sequenced within a study of early stage breast cancer tumors. Overall study context: Most invasive tumors, about 80% of the 16, were ER+/PR+/HER2-. Invasive lobular carcinomas made up about 30% of the 12 ER+/PR+/HER2- tumors.

Trimming removed 4 bases from V and 7 bases from J; junction bases left unmatched: 1. This CDR3 has 13 residues. Looked up from germline, CDR1 is MDHEN and CDR2 is SYDVKM. Generated by immunoSEQ multiplex PCR, the TCRdb table keeps only in-frame clones and is missing some. The data show around 9,000 clones, 71% seen once. Sequenced: normal breast tissue next to the tumor. This TCR derives from a person aged 60 to 70 with breast cancer. The chain recombines TRBV28 with TRBJ2-2, with 9 bases matching TRBD2. Written as DNA, the CDR3 is TGTGCCAGCAGTTATAGCGGGGGCGGGGAGCTGTTTTTT. It yields the protein CASSYSGGGELFF.